Included here is one T cell receptor (beta chain) sequence, with context. Its antigen remains unknown. The data stem from a study of OX40 agonist ivuxolimab in advanced cancers. Study-wide findings and caveats: Among the lowest peripheral clonal expansion occurred in 0.1-3.0 mg/kg partial responders. Among T cells, CD8+ cells averaged more expanded clones than CD4+ cells.

Assay: immunoSEQ multiplex PCR; the TCRdb copy retains only in-frame clones and omits some. The data contain some 45,000 clones, approximately 86% of them seen just once; the ten biggest clones take up 15%. V shed 5 bases and J shed 5 bases, with 18 bases lying between them. Germline V lookup: CDR1 SGHVS, CDR2 FQNEAQ. This CDR3 contains 15 residues. This sample comprised CD4+ or CD8+ T cells sorted from blood, obtained in a trial of the OX40 agonist ivuxolimab. The origin of this receptor is an adult with an advanced solid tumor such as melanoma, head and neck, liver or kidney cancer. The chain employs TRBV7-8 and TRBJ2-5; D possibly corresponds to TRBD1 (7 bases). The CDR3 sequence: CASSPWQGGRETQYF. For the CDR3, the DNA is TGTGCCAGCAGCCCTTGGCAGGGGGGTAGGGAGACCCAGTACTTC. Complete variable domain (other parts from reference TRBV7-8 and TRBJ2-5): GAGVSQSPRYKVAKRGQDVALRCDPISGHVSLFWYQQALGQGPEFLTYFQNEAQLDKSGLPSDRFFAERPEGSVSTLKIQRTQQEDSAVYLCASSPWQGGRETQYFGPGTRLLVL.